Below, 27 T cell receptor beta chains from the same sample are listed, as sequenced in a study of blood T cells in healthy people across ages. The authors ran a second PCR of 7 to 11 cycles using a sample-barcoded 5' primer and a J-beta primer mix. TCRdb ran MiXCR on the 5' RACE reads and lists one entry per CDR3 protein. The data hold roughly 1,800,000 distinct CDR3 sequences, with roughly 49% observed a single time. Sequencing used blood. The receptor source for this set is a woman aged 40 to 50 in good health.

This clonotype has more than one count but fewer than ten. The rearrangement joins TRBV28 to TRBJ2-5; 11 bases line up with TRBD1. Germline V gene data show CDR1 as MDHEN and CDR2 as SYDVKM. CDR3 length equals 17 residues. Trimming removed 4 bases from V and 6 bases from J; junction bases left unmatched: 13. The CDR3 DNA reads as TGTGCCAGCAGTTCCTACGGGACAGGGGGTGGCACACAGACCCAGTACTTC. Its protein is CASSSYGTGGGTQTQYF.

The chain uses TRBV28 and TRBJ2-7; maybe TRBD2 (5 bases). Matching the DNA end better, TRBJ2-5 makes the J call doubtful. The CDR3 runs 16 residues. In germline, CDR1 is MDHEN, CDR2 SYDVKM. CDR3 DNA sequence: TGTGCCAGCAGTTCCAAAATAGCCCCCGGGGTACAGACCCAGTACTTC. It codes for CASSSKIAPGVQTQYF.

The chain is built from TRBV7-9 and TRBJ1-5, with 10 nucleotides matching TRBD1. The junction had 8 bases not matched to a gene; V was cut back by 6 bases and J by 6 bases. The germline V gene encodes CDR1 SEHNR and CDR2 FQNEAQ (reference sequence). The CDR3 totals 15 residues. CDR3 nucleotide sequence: TGTGCCAGCAGTCACGGGACAGGGGAATTTCAGCCCCAGCATTTT. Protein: CASSHGTGEFQPQHF.

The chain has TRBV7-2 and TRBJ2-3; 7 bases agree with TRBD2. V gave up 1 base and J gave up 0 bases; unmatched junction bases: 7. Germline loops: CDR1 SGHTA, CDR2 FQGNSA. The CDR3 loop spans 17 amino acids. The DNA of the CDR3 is TGTGCCAGCAGCTTAGTACACGGGGGGAAGAGCACAGATACGCAGTATTTT. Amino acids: CASSLVHGGKSTDTQYF. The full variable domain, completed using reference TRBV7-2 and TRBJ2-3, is GAGVSQSPSNKVTEKGKDVELRCDPISGHTALYWYRQSLGQGLEFLIYFQGNSAPDKSGLPSDRFSAERTGGSVSTLTIQRTQQEDSAVYLCASSLVHGGKSTDTQYFGPGTRLTVL.

The CDR3 sequence: CAISESRDKSSYEQYF. In DNA, the CDR3 is TGTGCCATCAGTGAGTCCAGGGACAAGAGCTCCTACGAGCAGTACTTC. The chain combines TRBV10-3 with TRBJ2-7, with D perhaps TRBD1 (6 bases). V lost 0 bases, J lost 0 bases, and 12 bases lay in between. Per germline, CDR1 ENHRY and CDR2 SYGVKD. The CDR3 spans 16 residues.

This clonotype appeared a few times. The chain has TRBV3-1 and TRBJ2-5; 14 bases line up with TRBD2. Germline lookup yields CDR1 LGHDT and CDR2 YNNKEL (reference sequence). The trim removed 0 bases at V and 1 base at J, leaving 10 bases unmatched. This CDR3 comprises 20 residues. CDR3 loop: CASSQEAPETSGGAQETQYF. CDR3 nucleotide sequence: TGTGCCAGCAGCCAAGAGGCCCCTGAGACTAGCGGGGGGGCCCAAGAGACCCAGTACTTC.

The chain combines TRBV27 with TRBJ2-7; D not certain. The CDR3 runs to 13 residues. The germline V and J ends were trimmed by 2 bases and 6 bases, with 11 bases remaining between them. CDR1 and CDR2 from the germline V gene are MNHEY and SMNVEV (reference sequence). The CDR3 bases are TGTGCCAGCAGTTTAGGGCCCTCAACCGAGCAGTACTTC. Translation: CASSLGPSTEQYF.

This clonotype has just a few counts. The DNA of the CDR3 is TGTGCCAGCAGTTACCCCTCGGGAGAGGGGGCCTACGAGCAGTACTTC. It translates to CASSYPSGEGAYEQYF. The chain couples TRBV6-6 to TRBJ2-7; either TRBD1 or TRBD2 may supply D (6 bases each). Trimming removed 2 bases from V and 2 bases from J, with 16 bases in between. This CDR3 contains 16 residues. In germline, CDR1 is MNHNY, CDR2 SVGAGI (reference sequence).

CDR3 DNA sequence: TGTGCCAGCAGTGACAGACAGGGGAAAAGATACAATGAGCAGTTCTTC. Translating it yields CASSDRQGKRYNEQFF. This chain uses TRBV2 with TRBJ2-1; 8 bases match TRBD1. The CDR3 is 16 amino acids. Germline V gene sequence: CDR1 SNHLY, CDR2 FYNNEI. J lost 4 bases, V lost 3 bases, and 8 bases had no gene match.

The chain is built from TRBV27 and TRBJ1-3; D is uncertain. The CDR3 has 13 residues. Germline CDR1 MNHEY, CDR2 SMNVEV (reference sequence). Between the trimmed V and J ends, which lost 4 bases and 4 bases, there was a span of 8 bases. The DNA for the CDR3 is TGTGCCAGCAGTTCTTTGGGAGGAAACACCATATATTTT. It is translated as CASSSLGGNTIYF.

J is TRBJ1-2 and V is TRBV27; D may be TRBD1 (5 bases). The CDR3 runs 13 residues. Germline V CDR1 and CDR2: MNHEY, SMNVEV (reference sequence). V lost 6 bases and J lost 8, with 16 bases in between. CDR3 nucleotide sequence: TGTGCCAGCAGCTTTGGGGGAGATGGGGGCTACACCTTC. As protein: CASSFGGDGGYTF.

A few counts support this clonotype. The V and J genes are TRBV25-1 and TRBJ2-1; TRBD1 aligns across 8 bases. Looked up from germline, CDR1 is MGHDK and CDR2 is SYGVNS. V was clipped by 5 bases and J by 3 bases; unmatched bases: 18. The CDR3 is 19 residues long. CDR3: CASSPPWVGTGRFYNEQFF. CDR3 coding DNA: TGTGCCAGCAGTCCCCCATGGGTAGGGACAGGCCGCTTCTACAATGAGCAGTTCTTC.

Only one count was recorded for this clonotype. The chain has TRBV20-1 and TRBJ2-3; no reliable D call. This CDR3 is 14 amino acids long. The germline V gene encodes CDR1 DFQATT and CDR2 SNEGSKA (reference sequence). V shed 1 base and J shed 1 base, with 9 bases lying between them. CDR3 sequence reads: CSARAVGRTDTQYF. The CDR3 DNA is TGCAGTGCTAGAGCGGTGGGTCGCACAGATACGCAGTATTTT.

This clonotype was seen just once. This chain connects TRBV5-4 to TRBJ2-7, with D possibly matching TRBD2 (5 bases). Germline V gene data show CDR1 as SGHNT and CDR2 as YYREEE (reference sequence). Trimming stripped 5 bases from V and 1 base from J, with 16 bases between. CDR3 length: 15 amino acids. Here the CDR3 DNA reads TGTGCCAGCAGTCCCACAACGGGGAGTTCCTACGAGCAGTACTTC. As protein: CASSPTTGSSYEQYF. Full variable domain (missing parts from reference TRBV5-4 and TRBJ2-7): ETGVTQSPTHLIKTRGQQVTLRCSSQSGHNTVSWYQQALGQGPQFIFQYYREEENGRGNFPPRFSGLQFPNYSSELNVNALELDDSALYLCASSPTTGSSYEQYFGPGTRLTVT.

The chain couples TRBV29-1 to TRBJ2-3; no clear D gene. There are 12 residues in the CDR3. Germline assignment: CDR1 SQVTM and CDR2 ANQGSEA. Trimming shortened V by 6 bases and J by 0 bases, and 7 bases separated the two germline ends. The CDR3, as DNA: TGCAGCGTCAGGTATAGCACAGATACGCAGTATTTT. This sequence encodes CSVRYSTDTQYF.

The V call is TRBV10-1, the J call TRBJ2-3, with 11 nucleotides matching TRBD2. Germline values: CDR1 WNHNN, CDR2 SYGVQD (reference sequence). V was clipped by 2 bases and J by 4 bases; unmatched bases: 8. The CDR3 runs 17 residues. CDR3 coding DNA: TGCGCCAGCAGTGAGACCCCCCTAGCGGGGGGTGCAGATACGCAGTATTTT. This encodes CASSETPLAGGADTQYF.

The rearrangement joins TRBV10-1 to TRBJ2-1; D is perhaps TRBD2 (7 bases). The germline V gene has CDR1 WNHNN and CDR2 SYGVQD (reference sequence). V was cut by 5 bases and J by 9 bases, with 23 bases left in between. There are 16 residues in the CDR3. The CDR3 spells CASSNPQRGGEGEQFF. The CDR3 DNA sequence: TGCGCCAGCAGTAACCCCCAAAGGGGGGGCGAGGGTGAGCAGTTCTTC.

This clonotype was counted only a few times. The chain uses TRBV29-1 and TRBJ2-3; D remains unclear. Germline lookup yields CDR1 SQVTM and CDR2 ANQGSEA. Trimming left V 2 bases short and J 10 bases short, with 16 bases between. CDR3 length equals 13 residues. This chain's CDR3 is CSVENIRLGPQYF. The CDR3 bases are TGCAGCGTTGAAAACATCAGGTTGGGCCCGCAGTATTTT.

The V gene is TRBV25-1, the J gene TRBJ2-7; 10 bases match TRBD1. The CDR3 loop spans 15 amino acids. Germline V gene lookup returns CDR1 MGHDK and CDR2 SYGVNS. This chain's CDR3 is CAVEGRDRGSYEQYF. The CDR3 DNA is TGTGCAGTCGAGGGCCGGGACAGGGGCTCCTACGAGCAGTACTTC.

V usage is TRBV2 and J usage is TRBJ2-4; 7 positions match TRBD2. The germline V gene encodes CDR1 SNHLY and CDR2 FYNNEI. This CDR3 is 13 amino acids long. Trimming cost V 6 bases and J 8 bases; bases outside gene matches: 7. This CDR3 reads CASRGEGRDIQYF. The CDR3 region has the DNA TGTGCCAGCAGGGGCGAGGGGAGGGACATTCAGTACTTC.

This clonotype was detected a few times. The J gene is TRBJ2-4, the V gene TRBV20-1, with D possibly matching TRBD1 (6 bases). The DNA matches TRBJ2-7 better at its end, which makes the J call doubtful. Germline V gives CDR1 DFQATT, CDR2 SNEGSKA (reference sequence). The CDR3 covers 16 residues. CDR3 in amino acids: CSARVYVQDSNYEQYF. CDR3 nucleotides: TGCAGTGCTAGAGTTTATGTGCAGGACAGTAACTACGAGCAGTACTTC.

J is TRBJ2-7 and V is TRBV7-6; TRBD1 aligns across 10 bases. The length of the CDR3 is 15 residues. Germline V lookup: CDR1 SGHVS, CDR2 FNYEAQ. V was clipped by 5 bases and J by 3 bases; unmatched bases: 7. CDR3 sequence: CASSDGQGENYEQYF. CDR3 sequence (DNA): TGTGCCAGCAGCGACGGACAGGGGGAGAACTACGAGCAGTACTTC.

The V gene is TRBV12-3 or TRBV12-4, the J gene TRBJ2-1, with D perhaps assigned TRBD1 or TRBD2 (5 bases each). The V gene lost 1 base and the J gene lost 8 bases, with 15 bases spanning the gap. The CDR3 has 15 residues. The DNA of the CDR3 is TGTGCCAGCAGTTTAGTGGTGGGGGTGGGGGATGAGCAGTTCTTC. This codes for CASSLVVGVGDEQFF.

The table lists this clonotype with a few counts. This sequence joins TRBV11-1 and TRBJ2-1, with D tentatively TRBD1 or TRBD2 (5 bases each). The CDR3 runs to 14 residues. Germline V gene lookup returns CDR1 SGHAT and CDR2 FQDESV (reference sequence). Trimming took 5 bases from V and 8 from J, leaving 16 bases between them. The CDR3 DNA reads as TGTGCCAGCAGCATGACCGGGACCATCGATGAGCAGTTCTTC. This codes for CASSMTGTIDEQFF.

CDR3 in DNA: TGTGCCAGCGGCAGGGTCGCTAATGAAAAACTGTTTTTT. This encodes CASGRVANEKLFF. The rearrangement links TRBV27 to TRBJ1-4; tentative D call: TRBD1 (5 bases). From germline, CDR1 is MNHEY and CDR2 SMNVEV (reference sequence). The CDR3 contains 13 residues. Between the trimmed V and J ends, which lost 8 bases and 3 bases, there was a span of 10 bases.

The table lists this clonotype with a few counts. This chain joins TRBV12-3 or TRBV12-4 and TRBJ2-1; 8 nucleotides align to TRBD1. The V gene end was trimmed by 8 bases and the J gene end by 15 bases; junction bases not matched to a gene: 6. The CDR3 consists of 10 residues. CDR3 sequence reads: CASGKGQAFF. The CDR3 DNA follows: TGTGCCAGCGGGAAGGGACAGGCGTTCTTC.

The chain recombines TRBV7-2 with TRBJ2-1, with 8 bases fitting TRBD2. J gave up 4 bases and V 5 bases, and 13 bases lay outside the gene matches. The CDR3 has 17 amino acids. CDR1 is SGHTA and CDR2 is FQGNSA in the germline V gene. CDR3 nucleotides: TGTGCCAGCAGCCGGAGGGGGGCGGGGGGAACGTACAATGAGCAGTTCTTC. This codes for CASSRRGAGGTYNEQFF.